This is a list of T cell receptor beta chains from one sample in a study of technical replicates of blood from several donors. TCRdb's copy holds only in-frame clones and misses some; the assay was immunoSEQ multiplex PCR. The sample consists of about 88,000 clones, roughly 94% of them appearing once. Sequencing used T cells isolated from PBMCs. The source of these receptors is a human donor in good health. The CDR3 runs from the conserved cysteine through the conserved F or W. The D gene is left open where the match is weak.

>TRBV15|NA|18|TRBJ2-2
CATSRVWGLQANTGELFF
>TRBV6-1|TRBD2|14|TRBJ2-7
CASTRLAGSYEQYF
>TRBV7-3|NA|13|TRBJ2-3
CASSLRGADTQYF
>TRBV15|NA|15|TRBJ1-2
CATSRDTTGVYGYTF
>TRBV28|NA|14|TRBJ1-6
CASNRYDYNSPLHF
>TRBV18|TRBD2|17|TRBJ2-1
CASSTSGTLEGFNEQFF
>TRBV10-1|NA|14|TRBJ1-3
CASSASGPGNTIYF
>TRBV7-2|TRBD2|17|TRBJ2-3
CASSLGSGRGVTDTQYF
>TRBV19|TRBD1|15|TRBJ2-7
CASSPGQGLPYEQYF
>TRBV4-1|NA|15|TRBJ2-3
CASSPPGGSADTQYF
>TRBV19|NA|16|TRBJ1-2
CAGLQGVPPSANGYTF
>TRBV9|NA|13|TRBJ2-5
CASSVAGEKTQYF
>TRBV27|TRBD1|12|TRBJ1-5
CASRTGNQPQHF
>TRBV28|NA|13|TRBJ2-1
CASSLEKLNEQFF